The rows below give T cell receptor beta chains drawn from one sample of a study of blood T cell repertoires in COVID-19. The table came from immunoSEQ multiplex PCR; TCRdb's copy has only in-frame clones and leaves some out. This sample has fewer than 350,000 clones; roughly nine tenths occur once, and the top ten carry 3.5% to 4%. Source material: peripheral blood. These receptors were obtained from a woman aged 60 to 75 with COVID-19, enrolled during active disease. The CDR3 runs from the conserved cysteine through the conserved F or W. Fields, in order: J gene, D gene, CDR3 length, V gene, clone size, CDR3 DNA, CDR3 protein. The D gene is left open where the match is weak. Rows may omit the clone size; those that give it use once, few, many or a size class.

j_call: TRBJ1-1; d_call: -; cdr3_length: 11; v_call: TRBV5-1; clone_size: -; cdr3_nt: TGCGCCAGCAGCATGGGACTTGAAGCTTTCTTT; cdr3_aa: CASSMGLEAFF
j_call: TRBJ1-2; d_call: -; cdr3_length: 14; v_call: TRBV11-2; clone_size: -; cdr3_nt: TGTGCCAGCAGCTTTTACCAGGGAAACTATGGCTACACCTTC; cdr3_aa: CASSFYQGNYGYTF
j_call: TRBJ2-5; d_call: -; cdr3_length: 15; v_call: TRBV6-1; clone_size: -; cdr3_nt: TGTGCCAGCAGTGAAGTAAGGGGGAGCCAAGAGACCCAGTACTTC; cdr3_aa: CASSEVRGSQETQYF
j_call: TRBJ1-1; d_call: -; cdr3_length: 13; v_call: TRBV5-4; clone_size: few; cdr3_nt: TGTGCCAGCAGCTTGGACAGGAACACTGAAGCTTTCTTT; cdr3_aa: CASSLDRNTEAFF
j_call: TRBJ1-5; d_call: -; cdr3_length: 13; v_call: TRBV6-1; clone_size: -; cdr3_nt: TGTGCCAGCAGTGAAATACCTAGGCAGCCCCAGCATTTT; cdr3_aa: CASSEIPRQPQHF
j_call: TRBJ2-7; d_call: TRBD1; cdr3_length: 15; v_call: TRBV27; clone_size: -; cdr3_nt: TGTGCCAGCAGTTTATCTGGACAGGGCTCCTACGAGCAGTACTTC; cdr3_aa: CASSLSGQGSYEQYF
j_call: TRBJ2-1; d_call: -; cdr3_length: 14; v_call: TRBV3-1/TRBV3-2; clone_size: -; cdr3_nt: TGTGCCAGCAGCGGCGCGGTGGCCTACAATGAGCAGTTCTTC; cdr3_aa: CASSGAVAYNEQFF
j_call: TRBJ1-1; d_call: TRBD1; cdr3_length: 16; v_call: TRBV11-2; clone_size: few; cdr3_nt: TGTGCCAGCAGCCGTTCACACAGGGGGAGTAACACTGAAGCTTTCTTT; cdr3_aa: CASSRSHRGSNTEAFF
j_call: TRBJ1-6; d_call: -; cdr3_length: 15; v_call: TRBV2; clone_size: -; cdr3_nt: TGTGCCAGCAGTGATTTGTCTTCTTACGGTTCACCCCTCCACTTT; cdr3_aa: CASSDLSSYGSPLHF
j_call: TRBJ1-1; d_call: -; cdr3_length: 13; v_call: TRBV11-3; clone_size: -; cdr3_nt: TGTGCCAGCAGCTTCACAGGGAACACTGAAGCTTTCTTT; cdr3_aa: CASSFTGNTEAFF
j_call: TRBJ1-1; d_call: -; cdr3_length: 15; v_call: TRBV28; clone_size: -; cdr3_nt: TGTGCCAGCAGTCTGTTCTCAGGGGAAACCTCTGAAGCTTTCTTT; cdr3_aa: CASSLFSGETSEAFF
j_call: TRBJ2-1; d_call: TRBD1; cdr3_length: 12; v_call: TRBV7-9; clone_size: few; cdr3_nt: TGTGCCAGCAGCCCGACAGGGGATGAGCAGTTCTTC; cdr3_aa: CASSPTGDEQFF
j_call: TRBJ2-1; d_call: TRBD2; cdr3_length: 20; v_call: TRBV11-2; clone_size: -; cdr3_nt: TGTGCCAGCAGCTTAGATTTGGTCGGGGGGGCTAGGAGCTCCTACAATGAGCAGTTCTTC; cdr3_aa: CASSLDLVGGARSSYNEQFF
j_call: TRBJ1-5; d_call: -; cdr3_length: 14; v_call: TRBV9; clone_size: -; cdr3_nt: TGTGCCAGCAGCGTACTTCCGAGCAATCAGCCCCAGCATTTT; cdr3_aa: CASSVLPSNQPQHF
j_call: TRBJ2-4; d_call: -; cdr3_length: 14; v_call: TRBV6-1; clone_size: -; cdr3_nt: TGTGCCAGCAGTGAGGTCGGACAGAAAAACATTCAGTACTTC; cdr3_aa: CASSEVGQKNIQYF
j_call: TRBJ1-3; d_call: -; cdr3_length: 16; v_call: TRBV2; clone_size: -; cdr3_nt: TGTGCCCACCGGGACACCTTGGATGCTGGGCTAAACACCATATATTTT; cdr3_aa: CAHRDTLDAGLNTIYF
j_call: TRBJ1-2; d_call: -; cdr3_length: 15; v_call: TRBV19; clone_size: -; cdr3_nt: TGTGCCAGTACGTCACGGGGGGCGTCGAACTATGGCTACACCTTC; cdr3_aa: CASTSRGASNYGYTF
j_call: TRBJ1-1; d_call: -; cdr3_length: 13; v_call: TRBV7-9; clone_size: -; cdr3_nt: TGTGCCAGCCTATTGGGGGCGAACACTGAAGCTTTCTTT; cdr3_aa: CASLLGANTEAFF
j_call: TRBJ1-6; d_call: TRBD1; cdr3_length: 15; v_call: TRBV6-1; clone_size: -; cdr3_nt: TGTGCCAGCACACTCGTACAGGGGGCCAATTCACCCCTCCACTTT; cdr3_aa: CASTLVQGANSPLHF
j_call: TRBJ1-2; d_call: -; cdr3_length: 12; v_call: TRBV28; clone_size: -; cdr3_nt: TGTGCCAGCAGTTTTTTAATGGGACACTACACCTTC; cdr3_aa: CASSFLMGHYTF
j_call: TRBJ1-2; d_call: TRBD1; cdr3_length: 15; v_call: TRBV10-3; clone_size: -; cdr3_nt: TGTGCCATCAGAGACTCGACAGGGGCGTCTATGAGCTACACCTTC; cdr3_aa: CAIRDSTGASMSYTF
j_call: TRBJ2-7; d_call: -; cdr3_length: 15; v_call: TRBV30; clone_size: -; cdr3_nt: TGTGCCTGGAGCGAGTCTCTCGCGTGGGGCCTCGCGCAGTACTTC; cdr3_aa: CAWSESLAWGLAQYF
j_call: TRBJ1-1; d_call: -; cdr3_length: 14; v_call: TRBV9; clone_size: -; cdr3_nt: TGTGCCAGCAGCGAAACAGCTATGAACACTGAAGCTTTCTTT; cdr3_aa: CASSETAMNTEAFF
j_call: TRBJ2-1; d_call: -; cdr3_length: 17; v_call: TRBV19; clone_size: -; cdr3_nt: TGTGCCAGTAGTATCCCCCGGGGGTTGAGCTCCTACAATGAGCAGTTCTTC; cdr3_aa: CASSIPRGLSSYNEQFF
j_call: TRBJ1-1; d_call: -; cdr3_length: 13; v_call: TRBV6-5; clone_size: -; cdr3_nt: TGTGCCAGCAGTTATACGGGGGGCACTGAAGCTTTCTTT; cdr3_aa: CASSYTGGTEAFF
j_call: TRBJ1-1; d_call: -; cdr3_length: 16; v_call: TRBV5-6; clone_size: once; cdr3_nt: TGTGCCAGCAGCTTGGTAGTTGGGCAGGGGCGAGCTGAAGCTTTCTTT; cdr3_aa: CASSLVVGQGRAEAFF
j_call: TRBJ1-2; d_call: -; cdr3_length: 15; v_call: TRBV27; clone_size: -; cdr3_nt: TGTGCCAGCAGTTTTAAGGGGGTCCCCGTAAATGGCTACACCTTC; cdr3_aa: CASSFKGVPVNGYTF
j_call: TRBJ2-5; d_call: TRBD1; cdr3_length: 16; v_call: TRBV23-1; clone_size: few; cdr3_nt: TGCGCCAGCAGTCGCGCCCCACAGGGGGCAGGAGAGACCCAGTACTTC; cdr3_aa: CASSRAPQGAGETQYF
j_call: TRBJ2-3; d_call: -; cdr3_length: 14; v_call: TRBV5-1; clone_size: -; cdr3_nt: TGCGCCAGCAGAGGGGGGGGGCCGGCAGATACGCAGTATTTT; cdr3_aa: CASRGGGPADTQYF
j_call: TRBJ2-1; d_call: TRBD2; cdr3_length: 15; v_call: TRBV5-1; clone_size: -; cdr3_nt: TGCGCCAGCAGCTCTACTAGCGGGACTTACAATGAGCAGTTCTTC; cdr3_aa: CASSSTSGTYNEQFF
j_call: TRBJ1-2; d_call: TRBD1; cdr3_length: 17; v_call: TRBV2; clone_size: -; cdr3_nt: TGTGCCAGCAGCGGACCGGGACAGGGGTTTCCTAACTATGGCTACACCTTC; cdr3_aa: CASSGPGQGFPNYGYTF
j_call: TRBJ1-6; d_call: TRBD1; cdr3_length: 15; v_call: TRBV6-1; clone_size: -; cdr3_nt: TGTGCCAGCAGTTGGACAGGGACCTATAATTCACCCCTCCACTTT; cdr3_aa: CASSWTGTYNSPLHF
j_call: TRBJ1-2; d_call: TRBD1; cdr3_length: 15; v_call: TRBV10-2; clone_size: -; cdr3_nt: TGCGCCAGCAGTACCCGACAGGGGTCGAACTATGGCTACACCTTC; cdr3_aa: CASSTRQGSNYGYTF
j_call: TRBJ1-3; d_call: -; cdr3_length: 18; v_call: TRBV5-1; clone_size: -; cdr3_nt: TGCGCCAGCAGCTTGGCCGAATCCACAGGGTGGAGGGGAAACACCATATATTTT; cdr3_aa: CASSLAESTGWRGNTIYF
j_call: TRBJ1-1; d_call: -; cdr3_length: 13; v_call: TRBV7-2; clone_size: -; cdr3_nt: TGTGCCAGCAGCAAAACACCCAACACTGAAGCTTTCTTT; cdr3_aa: CASSKTPNTEAFF
j_call: TRBJ1-2; d_call: -; cdr3_length: 14; v_call: TRBV18; clone_size: once; cdr3_nt: TGTGCCAGCTCACCATTCGCCACAGTCTATGGCTACACCTTC; cdr3_aa: CASSPFATVYGYTF
j_call: TRBJ1-3; d_call: TRBD1; cdr3_length: 14; v_call: TRBV11-2; clone_size: -; cdr3_nt: TGTGCCAGCAGCCAGACAGGGCCTGGAAACACCATATATTTT; cdr3_aa: CASSQTGPGNTIYF